This T cell receptor beta chain was documented in a study of blood T cells in healthy people across ages. Findings and caveats of the study: No one knew whether donors had CMV, which possibly confounded expanded clonotype changes. Measured against age, TCR beta diversity per million T cells decreased in a roughly linear manner.

V was clipped by 5 bases and J by 8 bases, with 15 bases between them. CDR3 length: 13 residues. Combining a sample-barcoded 5' primer with a J-beta primer mix, a second PCR ran for about 7 to 11 cycles. Each CDR3 protein gets one entry after TCRdb re-called the 5' RACE reads with MiXCR. In the table there are approximately 1,000,000 distinct CDR3 sequences, 35% to 40% of which are singletons. As to this clonotype: Its antigen is still unknown.

Every donor gave ten milliliters of peripheral blood. The receptor was derived from a man aged 18 to 35 in good health. The source material was blood. The V call is TRBV12-3 or TRBV12-4, the J call TRBJ1-1; no reliable D call. CDR3 protein: CASSPPGRWEAFF. The CDR3 nucleotides are TGTGCCAGCAGTCCCCCGGGAAGGTGGGAAGCTTTCTTT.